The rows below give T cell receptor beta chains drawn from one sample of a study of cytomegalovirus exposure and HLA in healthy donors. Sequencing used immunoSEQ multiplex PCR; TCRdb keeps in-frame clones, though not all of them. Here the sample spans approximately 97,000 clones, just under 95% being singletons. The sample consisted of PBMCs. The source is a woman aged 18-29 years in good health and CMV-seronegative. CDR3s include the opening cysteine and the closing phenylalanine or tryptophan. D genes are given only for firm matches. Only some rows state a clone size, as once, few, many or a class for expanded clones.

J,size,D,V,DNA,CDR3
TRBJ2-2,.,.,TRBV2,TGTGCCAGCAGTGTTCTAAGAGGGGGGGAGCTGTTTTTT,CASSVLRGGELFF
TRBJ1-1,.,.,TRBV19,TGTGCCAGTAGGTTCCTGGGGGCTGTGGCTTTCTTT,CASRFLGAVAFF
TRBJ1-2,.,.,TRBV11-3,TGTGCCAGCAGCTTAGATGACGCGGTTATCTATGGCTACACCTTC,CASSLDDAVIYGYTF
TRBJ2-3,.,TRBD1,TRBV28,TGTGCCAGCAGAAAACAGACAGGGTGGGAAGATACGCAGTATTTT,CASRKQTGWEDTQYF
TRBJ1-4,.,.,TRBV29-1,TGCAGCGTGGGGGGACGGGACGGGAATGAAAAACTGTTTTTT,CSVGGRDGNEKLFF
TRBJ2-1,once,.,TRBV5-8,TGTGCCAGCAGCTTGAGTTCCGGGCCCACTAGCTCCTACAATGAGCAGTTCTTC,CASSLSSGPTSSYNEQFF
TRBJ1-3,.,TRBD1,TRBV6-1,TGTGCCAGCAGCGAAGACAGGGCCTATGGAAACACCATATATTTT,CASSEDRAYGNTIYF
TRBJ1-6,.,.,TRBV30,TGTGCCTGGAGGGCCCGGGATTACTCCTATAATTCACCCCTCCACTTT,CAWRARDYSYNSPLHF
TRBJ1-2,.,.,TRBV6-5,TGTGCCAGCAGTCCCAACAGGGCTAACTATGGCTACACCTTC,CASSPNRANYGYTF
TRBJ2-1,.,TRBD2,TRBV6-1,TGTGCCAGCAAGCGGGAGTCCGCCTACAATGAGCAGTTCTTC,CASKRESAYNEQFF
TRBJ2-5,.,.,TRBV20-1,TGCAGTGCTAGGCCCCGGGAGACCCAGTACTTC,CSARPRETQYF
TRBJ2-1,few,TRBD2,TRBV19,TGTGCCAGTAGCGGACTAGCGGCACCCTACAATGAGCAGTTCTTC,CASSGLAAPYNEQFF
TRBJ2-2,.,.,TRBV5-1,TGCGCCAGCAGCGGCAGGGCGACCGGGGAGCTGTTTTTT,CASSGRATGELFF
TRBJ1-1,.,.,TRBV6-6,TGTGCCAGCAGACCGGAGGGTGGATCAAACACTGAAGCTTTCTTT,CASRPEGGSNTEAFF